This is a list of T cell receptor beta chains from one sample in a study of blood T cell repertoires in COVID-19. Measured with immunoSEQ multiplex PCR; TCRdb has only the in-frame clones, and not every one. This table holds under 150,000 clones, about 88% found once. The sample taken for sequencing was peripheral blood. The receptors here all came from a woman in her 70s who had recovered from COVID-19. CDR3s include the opening cysteine and the closing phenylalanine or tryptophan. A D gene is named only where the DNA matches it firmly. Size is omitted from some rows. Given values are once, few, many or a class for expanded clones.

J: TRBJ2-1
D: .
V: TRBV6-1
size: .
DNA: TGTGCCAGCAGTGAACAGGGTTACAATGAGCAGTTCTTC
CDR3: CASSEQGYNEQFF

J: TRBJ2-3
D: .
V: TRBV7-8
size: .
DNA: TGTGCCAGCAGCTTTGTACTAGCAACCTTAGGGGATACGCAGTATTTT
CDR3: CASSFVLATLGDTQYF

J: TRBJ2-5
D: .
V: TRBV7-3
size: .
DNA: TGTGCCAGCAGCTTTCGGAGGTACGAGACCCAGTACTTC
CDR3: CASSFRRYETQYF

J: TRBJ1-1
D: TRBD1
V: TRBV29-1
size: few
DNA: TGCAGCGTCCTGACAGGGGGCACTGAAGCTTTCTTT
CDR3: CSVLTGGTEAFF

J: TRBJ2-3
D: .
V: TRBV18
size: .
DNA: TGTGCCAGCTCACCCGGACAGTATACGCAGTATTTT
CDR3: CASSPGQYTQYF

J: TRBJ2-3
D: .
V: TRBV12-5
size: .
DNA: TGTGCTAGTGGTTTAGCCCCGGGGGGCCTTCCACCGGATACGCAGTATTTT
CDR3: CASGLAPGGLPPDTQYF

J: TRBJ2-6
D: .
V: TRBV6-5
size: .
DNA: TGTGCCAGCACTAAAAAATTCTCTGGGGCCAACGTCCTGACTTTC
CDR3: CASTKKFSGANVLTF

J: TRBJ1-2
D: .
V: TRBV5-6
size: .
DNA: TGTGCCAGCAGCTCCCCTGGGAGGGGCTTCGGCTACACCTTC
CDR3: CASSSPGRGFGYTF

J: TRBJ2-7
D: .
V: TRBV10-3
size: .
DNA: TGTGCCATCACCCCGACAGAGGAGTCCTCCTACGAGCAGTACTTC
CDR3: CAITPTEESSYEQYF

J: TRBJ2-7
D: .
V: TRBV5-6
size: .
DNA: TGTGCCAGCAGCCCCCTCGGAGACAGGGAGGTGGAAGAGCAGTACTTC
CDR3: CASSPLGDREVEEQYF

J: TRBJ2-3
D: .
V: TRBV4-2
size: .
DNA: TGTGCCAGCAGCCAAGGAACTAGCTCGGATACGCAGTATTTT
CDR3: CASSQGTSSDTQYF

J: TRBJ2-4
D: .
V: TRBV18
size: .
DNA: TGTGCCAGCTCACCGGACAGACACACGCTCAAAAACATTCAGTACTTC
CDR3: CASSPDRHTLKNIQYF

J: TRBJ1-6
D: .
V: TRBV28
size: once
DNA: TGTGCCAGCAGCCCTTGGACAGTGAGCTCCTATAATTCACCCCTCCACTTT
CDR3: CASSPWTVSSYNSPLHF

J: TRBJ2-7
D: .
V: TRBV18
size: .
DNA: TGTGCCAGCTCACCAGGGGGGACAGCCACCTACGAGCAGTACTTC
CDR3: CASSPGGTATYEQYF

J: TRBJ2-2
D: .
V: TRBV19
size: .
DNA: TGTGCCAGTAGTAGGGACTCTACATCGGACACCGGGGAGCTGTTTTTT
CDR3: CASSRDSTSDTGELFF

J: TRBJ1-4
D: TRBD1
V: TRBV18
size: .
DNA: TGTGCCAGCTCATCCGACAGGGTCACTAATGAAAAACTGTTTTTT
CDR3: CASSSDRVTNEKLFF

J: TRBJ2-1
D: TRBD2
V: TRBV7-2
size: once
DNA: TGTGCCAGCAGACCGGCGGGGGGGAGCTCCTACAATGAGCAGTTCTTC
CDR3: CASRPAGGSSYNEQFF

J: TRBJ1-5
D: .
V: TRBV24-1
size: few
DNA: TGTGCCACCAGTGATCCACGGGAAAATAGCAATCAGCCCCAGCATTTT
CDR3: CATSDPRENSNQPQHF

J: TRBJ2-1
D: .
V: TRBV11-2
size: .
DNA: TGTGCCAGCAGTTTTCTGGGCGGGGACTACAATGAGCAGTTCTTC
CDR3: CASSFLGGDYNEQFF

J: TRBJ1-2
D: TRBD1
V: TRBV27
size: .
DNA: TGTGCCAGCAGCCCACACAACAGGGGCCGTCTCGATGGCTACACCTTC
CDR3: CASSPHNRGRLDGYTF

J: TRBJ2-5
D: TRBD2
V: TRBV7-9
size: .
DNA: TGTGCCAGCAGCTCCCCGGGGGGGGGCCAAGAGACCCAGTACTTC
CDR3: CASSSPGGGQETQYF

J: TRBJ2-5
D: TRBD2
V: TRBV18
size: .
DNA: TGTGCCAGCTCAACCGCAGGGGGCTCAGCGGGAGGGAGCGGAGAGACCCAGTACTTC
CDR3: CASSTAGGSAGGSGETQYF

J: TRBJ2-3
D: TRBD2
V: TRBV9
size: .
DNA: TGTGCCAGCAGCGTAAGACTAGCGGGAGGCATAGATACGCAGTATTTT
CDR3: CASSVRLAGGIDTQYF

J: TRBJ1-5
D: TRBD1
V: TRBV19
size: .
DNA: TGTGCCAGCACAACAGGGGGCTTGGGCAATCAGCCCCAGCATTTT
CDR3: CASTTGGLGNQPQHF

J: TRBJ2-2
D: .
V: TRBV5-1
size: once
DNA: TGCGCCAGCAGTCCGGGACACGACACCGGGGAGCTGTTTTTT
CDR3: CASSPGHDTGELFF

J: TRBJ2-3
D: .
V: TRBV7-3
size: .
DNA: TGTGCCAGCAGCTTAAGCGGGGGCCCAGATACGCAGTATTTT
CDR3: CASSLSGGPDTQYF

J: TRBJ2-3
D: .
V: TRBV9
size: .
DNA: TGTGCCAGCAGCGTAGAAGTGGGCCTGAGTACAGATACGCAGTATTTT
CDR3: CASSVEVGLSTDTQYF

J: TRBJ1-1
D: .
V: TRBV19
size: few
DNA: TGTGCCAGTAGCCAACAGGGTGGGGACACTGAAGCTTTCTTT
CDR3: CASSQQGGDTEAFF

J: TRBJ2-1
D: .
V: TRBV5-5
size: .
DNA: TGTGCCAGCAGCTTGCAGGGGACCCTAGGGGAGCAGTTCTTC
CDR3: CASSLQGTLGEQFF

J: TRBJ2-5
D: .
V: TRBV19
size: few
DNA: TGTGCCAGTAGTATTGTAGAAGAGACCCAGTACTTC
CDR3: CASSIVEETQYF

J: TRBJ2-7
D: TRBD1
V: TRBV7-2
size: .
DNA: TGTGCCTCAAGTCGAGACAGGGGACCCTACGAGCAGTACTTC
CDR3: CASSRDRGPYEQYF

J: TRBJ2-1
D: .
V: TRBV2
size: .
DNA: TGTGCCAGCAAGGTGAGACTGGTATTGGATGAGCAGTTCTTC
CDR3: CASKVRLVLDEQFF

J: TRBJ2-7
D: TRBD2
V: TRBV11-2
size: .
DNA: TGTGCCAGCAGCGGTGGGGTACTAGCGGGAGTGGACGAGCAGTACTTC
CDR3: CASSGGVLAGVDEQYF

J: TRBJ1-3
D: .
V: TRBV28
size: .
DNA: TGTGCCAGCAGTTTTAAAAACACCATATATTTT
CDR3: CASSFKNTIYF

J: TRBJ2-5
D: .
V: TRBV19
size: .
DNA: TGTGCCAGTAGTATTAACAGAGAAGAGACCCAGTACTTC
CDR3: CASSINREETQYF

J: TRBJ1-1
D: .
V: TRBV5-6
size: .
DNA: TGTGCCAGCAGCCCAGTGGACACCCAGAACACTGAAGCTTTCTTT
CDR3: CASSPVDTQNTEAFF

J: TRBJ1-2
D: .
V: TRBV29-1
size: .
DNA: TGCAGCGTTCAGGGAGGGACGGGCGGGAGTTTGTATGGCTACACCTTC
CDR3: CSVQGGTGGSLYGYTF

J: TRBJ2-2
D: TRBD1
V: TRBV24-1
size: few
DNA: TGTGCCACCAGTGATTTTCGGACAGGGGTAACCGGGGAGCTGTTTTTT
CDR3: CATSDFRTGVTGELFF

J: TRBJ2-1
D: TRBD1
V: TRBV9
size: .
DNA: TGTGCCAGCAGCGTGATTTTACAGGGGAATGAGCAGTTCTTC
CDR3: CASSVILQGNEQFF

J: TRBJ2-1
D: TRBD1
V: TRBV7-2
size: .
DNA: TGTGCCAGCAGCCCCCGGGACAGGGGGCTCCATGAGCAGTTCTTC
CDR3: CASSPRDRGLHEQFF

J: TRBJ2-2
D: TRBD1
V: TRBV18
size: .
DNA: TGTGCCAGCTCACCCCCAGGGGGCCTGGGCACCGGGGAGCTGTTTTTT
CDR3: CASSPPGGLGTGELFF

J: TRBJ1-2
D: .
V: TRBV19
size: .
DNA: TGTGCCAGTAGTACTCAGGGTGGGGCTAACTATGGCTACACCTTC
CDR3: CASSTQGGANYGYTF

J: TRBJ2-6
D: .
V: TRBV6-2/TRBV6-3
size: once
DNA: TGTGCCAGCAGTTACTCGTCAGGGGTCGGGGCCAACGTCCTGACTTTC
CDR3: CASSYSSGVGANVLTF

J: TRBJ1-4
D: TRBD1
V: TRBV10-3
size: few
DNA: TGTGCCATCAGTGGAGGGGACAGCAATGAAAAACTGTTTTTT
CDR3: CAISGGDSNEKLFF

J: TRBJ1-5
D: .
V: TRBV12-3/TRBV12-4
size: .
DNA: TGTGCCAGCAGTTTTGAGGTGTGGCAGCCCCAGCATTTT
CDR3: CASSFEVWQPQHF

J: TRBJ2-7
D: .
V: TRBV3-1/TRBV3-2
size: .
DNA: TGTGCCAGCAGCCAAGATTTGGGGCAGCGACATCACTTC
CDR3: CASSQDLGQRHHF

J: TRBJ2-1
D: .
V: TRBV7-3
size: once
DNA: TGTGCCAGCAGCTTATCTAGCGCCGTCCCCTACAATGAGCAGTTCTTC
CDR3: CASSLSSAVPYNEQFF

J: TRBJ2-3
D: .
V: TRBV30
size: .
DNA: TGTGCCGTGGAGCCCCCGACTAGGACAGATACGCAGTATTTT
CDR3: CAVEPPTRTDTQYF

J: TRBJ2-3
D: TRBD2
V: TRBV10-1
size: .
DNA: TGCGCCAGCAGTCCCCGTAGCCGGGAGGGCCTTTGGGGTACAGATACGCAGTATTTT
CDR3: CASSPRSREGLWGTDTQYF

J: TRBJ2-3
D: TRBD2
V: TRBV18
size: .
DNA: TGTGCCAGCTCACCACCGTCTGCTAGCGGGAACACAGATACGCAGTATTTT
CDR3: CASSPPSASGNTDTQYF

J: TRBJ2-1
D: .
V: TRBV4-2
size: .
DNA: TGTGCCAGCAGCCAAGCCGCAGGGGTCAATGAGCAGTTCTTC
CDR3: CASSQAAGVNEQFF